The clone carrying this T cell receptor (beta chain) was counted ten times or more. Antigen: not known. The germline gives CDR1 SGHVS, CDR2 FNYEAQ. The CDR3 has 15 amino acids. V shed 5 bases, J shed 7 bases, and the junction held 9 bases outside the gene matches. This sample is drawn from a study of T cell repertoires in cytomegalovirus infection. Across the study: TCR beta signatures that were public indicated CMV infection and matching HLA type. Broader study findings: CMV carriers having the relevant HLA were flagged by cumulative public TCR beta family frequency.

TCRdb analysed the reads with MiXCR anew, one entry per CDR3 protein. The repertoire holds roughly 760,000 distinct CDR3 sequences, 35% to 45% seen once, with 2.5% to 3.5% in the top ten. Sequenced: PBMCs. The TCR comes from a human donor in good health (CMV status not recorded). Some clones in this sample may be carry-over from other donors' samples. The chain recombines TRBV7-6 with TRBJ2-1; 9 nucleotides match TRBD1. CDR3 in amino acids: CASSPTPDRGNEQFF. The CDR3 DNA is TGTGCCAGCAGCCCTACTCCAGACAGGGGGAATGAGCAGTTCTTC.